These 13 T cell receptor beta chains were all obtained from the same sample, sequenced in a study of neurological immune-mediated disorders. Each CDR3 protein gets one entry after TCRdb re-called the 5' RACE reads with MiXCR. The sample has some 70,000 distinct CDR3 sequences, less than 5.5% seen once; the top ten hold 5.5% to 8%. The source material was PBMCs. The receptors were sampled from a man in his thirties or forties with multiple sclerosis.

This clonotype has just a few counts. V gene TRBV12-3 or TRBV12-4 combines with J gene TRBJ1-1, with 10 bases aligning to TRBD1. The length of the CDR3 is 14 residues. After removal of 3 bases from V and 7 bases from J, the junction contained 5 bases not matched to a gene. In DNA form, the CDR3 reads TGTGCCAGCAGTTTCCCGGACAGGGGGTATGAAGCTTTCTTT. It translates to CASSFPDRGYEAFF.

Ten or more counts support this clonotype. The V call is TRBV14, the J call TRBJ2-4; no clear D. Trimming took 1 base from V and 8 from J, leaving 9 bases between them. The germline CDR1 and CDR2 sequences are SGHDN and FVKESK. CDR3 length equals 13 residues. The CDR3 spells CASSQVEGDIQYF. The CDR3 DNA reads as TGTGCCAGCAGCCAAGTGGAAGGAGACATTCAGTACTTC.

A few counts support this clonotype. A much more abundant neighbour one base away suggests this may be a read error. The chain uses TRBV12-3 or TRBV12-4 and TRBJ1-4; no definite D call. The ends were cut back, 3 bases at V and 7 bases at J, with 9 bases in the middle. The CDR3 spans 13 residues. The CDR3 is CASSLEAGEKLFF. In DNA, the CDR3 is TGTGCCAGCAGTTTGGAAGCGGGTGAAAAACTGTTTTTT.

By its share, this clonotype is medium-sized. The rearrangement joins TRBV5-1 to TRBJ1-5, with TRBD1 matching 8 bases. The V segment lost 0 bases and the J segment 8 bases; nucleotides outside the gene matches: 7. Per germline, CDR1 SGHRS and CDR2 YFSETQ. CDR3 length: 15 residues. CDR3 in DNA: TGCGCCAGCAGCTTGGGGGCAGGGGGCGGTGAGCCCCAGCATTTT. Protein: CASSLGAGGGEPQHF.

The CDR3 region is CSATKTGGPEAFF. CDR3 DNA: TGCAGTGCTACGAAGACAGGGGGCCCTGAAGCTTTCTTT. The chain uses TRBV20-1 and TRBJ1-1; 10 nucleotides match TRBD1. The CDR3 is made up of 13 amino acids. Unmatched junction bases numbered 5, after V lost 4 bases and J lost 6 bases. Germline V CDR1 and CDR2: DFQATT, SNEGSKA (reference sequence).

This clonotype was found a few times. This chain links TRBV5-3 with TRBJ1-5, with D possibly being TRBD1 (6 bases). TRBV5-3 has ORF status, its function being uncertain. V gave up 4 bases and J gave up 0 bases, with 20 bases separating them. This CDR3 is 18 amino acids long. The CDR3 loop reads CARSPKSGQCNSNQPQHF. For the CDR3, the DNA is TGTGCCAGAAGCCCAAAATCTGGACAGTGCAATAGCAATCAGCCCCAGCATTTT.

There are many counts of this clonotype. V usage is TRBV12-3 or TRBV12-4 and J usage is TRBJ2-1; D call uncertain. The CDR3 has 13 amino acids. V dropped 8 bases and J dropped 0 bases, with 8 bases sitting between them. The CDR3 sequence is CASGSSSYNEQFF. DNA of the CDR3: TGTGCCAGCGGCTCGAGCTCCTACAATGAGCAGTTCTTC.

Note on this clonotype: A much bigger clone sits one base away, suggesting this may be a read error. Here the CDR3 DNA reads TGCGCCAGCAGGACAAGGGAGGCCGGGGAGCTGTTTTTT. Residues: CASRTREAGELFF. This chain links TRBV10-2 with TRBJ2-2; perhaps TRBD2 as D (6 bases). The CDR3 is 13 amino acids. Germline lookup yields CDR1 WSHSY and CDR2 SAAADI. V was clipped by 6 bases and J by 6 bases, with 11 bases between them.

In regard to this clonotype: At one end, the junction sequence differs from germline, possibly due to a read error. This sequence joins TRBV3-1 and TRBJ1-6; tentative D call: TRBD1 (5 bases). The CDR3 length is 15 residues. Looked up from germline, CDR1 is LGHDT and CDR2 is YNNKEL (reference sequence). The CDR3 loop is CASSQTGRGRTPLNF. For the CDR3, the DNA is TGTGCCAGCAGCCAAACCGGACGGGGAAGGACACCCCTCAACTTT.

Worth noting for this clonotype: Just one base apart from a much larger clone, this may be a read error. The chain joins TRBV20-1 to TRBJ2-5; 8 nucleotides match TRBD1. Germline values: CDR1 DFQATT, CDR2 SNEGSKA (reference sequence). There are 13 residues in the CDR3. With 5 bases clipped from V and 5 bases from J, the junction kept 7 bases outside the gene matches. The CDR3 sequence: CSARTGRYETQYF. The CDR3 bases are TGCAGTGCTCGGACAGGGCGGTATGAGACCCAGTACTTC.

This clonotype was detected many times. The genes are TRBV7-2 and TRBJ2-6, with a possible D match to TRBD2 (5 bases). The CDR3 is 17 amino acids. V was clipped by 5 bases and J by 1 base, with 15 bases between them. CDR1 is SGHTA, CDR2 FQGNSA, per germline. CDR3 nucleotides: TGTGCCAGCAGCCCCACGGGGTTGGTTTCTGGGGCCAACGTCCTGACTTTC. Residues: CASSPTGLVSGANVLTF.

In its sample, this clonotype was seen many times. The junction and the germline gene differ at one end; a read error may be behind it. The chain is built from TRBV5-6 and TRBJ2-1; TRBD2 aligns across 12 bases. This CDR3 comprises 13 residues. CDR1 and CDR2 from the germline V gene are SGHDT and YYEEEE. The CDR3 spells CASSSRHLAGGCF. CDR3 in DNA: TGTGCCAGCAGCTCACGACACCTAGCGGGGGGGTGTTTC.

This clonotype was observed many times. V gene TRBV6-5 combines with J gene TRBJ1-6; D remains unclear. Per the germline V gene, CDR1 is MNHEY and CDR2 is SVGAGI. V lost 0 bases and J 7 bases, leaving 13 bases between the germline ends. The CDR3 extends over 16 amino acids. The CDR3 reads CASSYSSLLGNSPLHF. The CDR3 nucleotides are TGTGCCAGCAGTTACTCATCCCTTCTAGGGAATTCACCCCTCCACTTT.